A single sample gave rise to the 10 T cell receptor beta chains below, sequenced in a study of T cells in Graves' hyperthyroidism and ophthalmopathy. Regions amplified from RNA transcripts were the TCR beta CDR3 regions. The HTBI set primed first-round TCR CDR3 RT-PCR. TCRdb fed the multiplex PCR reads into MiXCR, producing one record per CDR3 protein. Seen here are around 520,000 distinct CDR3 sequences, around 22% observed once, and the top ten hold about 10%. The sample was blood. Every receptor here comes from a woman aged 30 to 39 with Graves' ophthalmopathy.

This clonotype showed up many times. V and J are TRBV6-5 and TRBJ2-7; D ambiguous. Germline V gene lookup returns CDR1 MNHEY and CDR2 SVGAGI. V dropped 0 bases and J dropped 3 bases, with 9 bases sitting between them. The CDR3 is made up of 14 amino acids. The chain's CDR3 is CASSYSTENYEQYF. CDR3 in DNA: TGTGCCAGCAGTTACTCGACGGAGAACTACGAGCAGTACTTC.

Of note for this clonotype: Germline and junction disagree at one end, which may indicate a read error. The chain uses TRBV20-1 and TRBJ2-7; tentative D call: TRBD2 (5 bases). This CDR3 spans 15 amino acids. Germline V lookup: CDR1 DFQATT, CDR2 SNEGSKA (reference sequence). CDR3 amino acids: CSAKMPISSSYEQCF. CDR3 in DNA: TGCAGTGCTAAAATGCCGATTTCTAGCTCCTACGAGCAGTGCTTC.

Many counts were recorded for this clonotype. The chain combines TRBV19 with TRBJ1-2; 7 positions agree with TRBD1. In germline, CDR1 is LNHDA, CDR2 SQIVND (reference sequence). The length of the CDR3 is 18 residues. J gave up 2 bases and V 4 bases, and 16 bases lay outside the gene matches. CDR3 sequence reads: CASSRITGDVKRNYGYTF. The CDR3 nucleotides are TGTGCCAGTAGTAGGATAACAGGGGACGTAAAGAGGAACTATGGCTACACCTTC.

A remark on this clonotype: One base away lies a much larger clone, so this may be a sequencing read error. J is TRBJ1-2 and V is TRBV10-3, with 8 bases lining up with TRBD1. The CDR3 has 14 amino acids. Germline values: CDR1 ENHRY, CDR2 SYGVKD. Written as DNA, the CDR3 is TGTGCCATCAGTGACAGGGGGCCTAACTATGGCTTCACCTTC. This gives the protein CAISDRGPNYGFTF.

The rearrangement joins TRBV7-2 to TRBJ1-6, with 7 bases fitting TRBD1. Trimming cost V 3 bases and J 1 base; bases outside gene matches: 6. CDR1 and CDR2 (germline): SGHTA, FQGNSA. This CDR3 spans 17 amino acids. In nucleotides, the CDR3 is TGTGCCAGCAGCTTCTCGGCAGGGGGGTCCTATAATTCACCCCTCCACTTT. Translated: CASSFSAGGSYNSPLHF.

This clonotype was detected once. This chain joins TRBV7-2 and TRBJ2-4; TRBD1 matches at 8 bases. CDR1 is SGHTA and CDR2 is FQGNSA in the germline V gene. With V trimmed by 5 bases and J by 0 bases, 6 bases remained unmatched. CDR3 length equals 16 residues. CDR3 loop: CASSPRTGLAKNIQYF. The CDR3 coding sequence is TGTGCCAGCAGCCCGCGGACAGGGCTAGCCAAAAACATTCAGTACTTC.

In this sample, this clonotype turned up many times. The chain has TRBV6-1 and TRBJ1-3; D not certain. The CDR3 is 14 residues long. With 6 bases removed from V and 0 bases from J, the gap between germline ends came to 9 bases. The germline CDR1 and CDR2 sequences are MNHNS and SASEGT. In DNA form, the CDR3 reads TGTGCCAGCAGCGGACGCAGCTCTGGAAACACCATATATTTT. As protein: CASSGRSSGNTIYF.

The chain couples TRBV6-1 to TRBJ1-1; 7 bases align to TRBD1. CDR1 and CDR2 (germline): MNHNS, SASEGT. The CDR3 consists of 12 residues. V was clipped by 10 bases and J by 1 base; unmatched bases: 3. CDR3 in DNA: TGTGCCACAGGGGGTACGAACACTGAAGCTTTCTTT. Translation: CATGGTNTEAFF.

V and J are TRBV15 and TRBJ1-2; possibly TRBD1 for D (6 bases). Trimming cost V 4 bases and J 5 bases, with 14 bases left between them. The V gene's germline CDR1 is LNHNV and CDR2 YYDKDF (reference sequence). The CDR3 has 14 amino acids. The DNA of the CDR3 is TGTGCCACCAGCAACCGAGGGGGGTTTTATGGCTACACCTTC. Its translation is CATSNRGGFYGYTF.

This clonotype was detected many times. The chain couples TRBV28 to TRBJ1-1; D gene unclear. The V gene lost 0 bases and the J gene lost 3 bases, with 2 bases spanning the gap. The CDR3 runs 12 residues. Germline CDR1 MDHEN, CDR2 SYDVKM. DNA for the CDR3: TGTGCCAGCAGTTTATGGGACACTGAAGCTTTCTTT. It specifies CASSLWDTEAFF.